This T cell receptor beta chain stems from a study of blood T cell repertoires in COVID-19. V dropped 2 bases and J dropped 7 bases, with 15 bases sitting between them. This CDR3 spans 14 amino acids. Per germline, CDR1 LGHDT and CDR2 YNNKEL (reference sequence). Adults between roughly 18 and 90 years of age took part from about two dozen US areas. Cohort placement rested on clinical history that participants reported themselves. Exposed volunteers were people who met a COVID-19 case within 2 weeks before study entry. Using immunoSEQ multiplex PCR, the repertoire was profiled, and TCRdb retains in-frame clones only, with some absent. The sample carries under 250,000 clones, 80% to 90% recorded once.

The V call is TRBV3-1 (or the pseudogene TRBV3-2), the J call TRBJ2-7; tentatively, D is TRBD2 (5 bases). Source material: PBMCs or T cells enriched from blood (not recorded which). This receptor was taken from a woman between 45 and 60 years old who had been exposed to COVID-19. In nucleotides, the CDR3 is TGTGCCAGCAGCCAACAAAGGAGGCTAGCTGAGCAGTACTTC. Translating gives CASSQQRRLAEQYF.